This T cell receptor (beta chain) derives from a study of blood T cell repertoires in COVID-19. Study details: COVID-19 samples from acute and convalescent phases originated in the United States, Italy and Spain.

Original data processing: Reference gene primers were amplified, and this amplification served to estimate nucleated cell counts. TCRdb keeps only in-frame clones here, not all; method: immunoSEQ multiplex PCR. From that table come the V and J calls and clone size; the DNA was used to work out D and trimming. The sample includes approximately 130,000 clones, roughly 85% seen only once; the top ten take approximately 4.3%. This CDR3 is built from 14 residues. V lost 5 bases and J 3 bases, leaving 11 bases between the germline ends. Sequenced sample: peripheral blood. This rearrangement joins TRBV23-1 to TRBJ2-4; D gene uncertain. TRBV23-1 has ORF status, its function being uncertain. The clonotype was recovered from a human donor in a cohort sampled during active COVID-19. CDR3 protein: CASSSLVVKNIQYF. For the CDR3, the DNA is TGCGCCAGCAGTTCCTTAGTGGTCAAAAACATTCAGTACTTC.